The 20 T cell receptor beta chains below all came from one sample that was sequenced in a study of cytotoxic CD8 clonotypes in ibrutinib-treated CLL. Produced via immunoSEQ multiplex PCR; TCRdb's table is partial and in-frame only. The profile shows about 140,000 clones, around 93% of them singletons. Sequenced here: PBMCs, sampled after 12 months of ibrutinib treatment. Every receptor here comes from a human donor with chronic lymphocytic leukemia.

The chain has TRBV27 and TRBJ2-4; D possibly corresponds to TRBD2 (5 bases). The V end was cut by 8 bases, the J end by 7 bases, with 12 bases between. In germline, CDR1 is MNHEY, CDR2 SMNVEV (reference sequence). This CDR3 has 12 amino acids. The CDR3 region is CASGSGWNIQYF. The CDR3, as DNA: TGTGCCAGCGGATCGGGGTGGAACATTCAGTACTTC.

This chain links TRBV11-3 with TRBJ1-1, with D hard to call. The CDR3 is 13 residues long. The germline V gene encodes CDR1 SGHNT and CDR2 YENEEA. Trimming pared 5 bases from V and 3 bases from J, leaving 10 bases between. The CDR3 DNA reads TGTGCCAGCAGCCGACGAACGGACACTGAAGCTTTCTTT. Translated: CASSRRTDTEAFF.

For the CDR3, the DNA is TGTGCCATCAGTGAGTCGAGCGGGAGGGCACTCGGGGAGCTGTTTTTT. Translated, it gives CAISESSGRALGELFF. V is TRBV10-3 and J is TRBJ2-2; 10 positions agree with TRBD2. V was clipped by 0 bases and J by 7 bases; unmatched bases: 5. The CDR3 length is 16 residues. CDR1 is ENHRY and CDR2 is SYGVKD in the germline V gene.

The chain couples TRBV28 to TRBJ1-2; the D gene is possibly TRBD1 (6 bases). This CDR3 is built from 15 residues. Trimming pared 2 bases from V and 4 bases from J, leaving 14 bases between. From germline, CDR1 is MDHEN and CDR2 SYDVKM. The CDR3 is CASSLEDQGGYGYTF. CDR3 in DNA: TGTGCCAGCAGTTTAGAGGACCAAGGGGGCTATGGCTACACCTTC.

This chain links TRBV28 with TRBJ1-5; possibly TRBD1 for D (6 bases). The ends were cut back, 6 bases at V and 5 bases at J, with 20 bases in the middle. From germline, CDR1 is MDHEN and CDR2 SYDVKM. There are 16 residues in the CDR3. CDR3 residues: CASRTGTWQVYQPQHF. The CDR3 bases are TGTGCCAGCAGAACCGGGACATGGCAGGTATATCAGCCCCAGCATTTT.

The rearrangement uses TRBV5-1 and TRBJ1-2; TRBD1 aligns across 9 bases. The CDR3 has 14 residues. CDR1 is SGHRS and CDR2 is YFSETQ in the germline V gene. The V segment lost 3 bases and the J segment 8 bases; nucleotides outside the gene matches: 8. The DNA of the CDR3 is TGCGCCAGCAGCTCCGGACAGGGGATTAGCGGCTACACCTTC. It is translated as CASSSGQGISGYTF.

This clone was seen a handful of times. This sequence joins TRBV29-1 and TRBJ2-3; 10 nucleotides match TRBD2. Germline values: CDR1 SQVTM, CDR2 ANQGSEA. Unmatched junction bases numbered 8, after V lost 7 bases and J lost 4 bases. The CDR3 has 14 residues. The CDR3 spells CSGGLALDADTQYF. The CDR3 coding sequence is TGCAGCGGGGGACTAGCGCTTGACGCAGATACGCAGTATTTT.

This chain joins TRBV7-9 and TRBJ2-5; D unclear. Germline loops: CDR1 SEHNR, CDR2 FQNEAQ (reference sequence). The CDR3 contains 12 residues. Trimming stripped 1 base from V and 4 bases from J, with 4 bases between. The CDR3 DNA reads as TGTGCCAGCAGCTTAGGGTTAGAGACCCAGTACTTC. It specifies CASSLGLETQYF.

This clone showed up just once. The chain combines TRBV10-3 with TRBJ1-1; D is unclear. V was trimmed by 7 bases and J by 0 bases, leaving 15 bases between them. The CDR3 length is 15 residues. Looked up from germline, CDR1 is ENHRY and CDR2 is SYGVKD. The CDR3 DNA is TGTGCCATCAAGGGAGCAGAGGCTGTGAACACTGAAGCTTTCTTT. Translated, it gives CAIKGAEAVNTEAFF.

The CDR3 DNA follows: TGTGCCAGCAGTTTAATTGGGGCATCGGACACTGAAGCTTTCTTT. Its protein is CASSLIGASDTEAFF. This chain links TRBV28 with TRBJ1-1; D is perhaps TRBD1 (5 bases). CDR3 size: 15 residues. CDR1 MDHEN and CDR2 SYDVKM come from the germline V gene. The V and J ends lost 2 bases and 3 bases respectively, with 13 bases between them.

The V and J genes are TRBV5-1 and TRBJ2-1; D remains unclear. The CDR3 is made up of 15 amino acids. The germline V gene has CDR1 SGHRS and CDR2 YFSETQ. The ends were cut back, 6 bases at V and 0 bases at J, with 13 bases in the middle. The CDR3 nucleotides read TGCGCCAGCAACCCCGGCGGTAGCTCCTACAATGAGCAGTTCTTC. Its protein is CASNPGGSSYNEQFF.

V gene TRBV5-1 combines with J gene TRBJ1-1; D not resolved. CDR1 SGHRS and CDR2 YFSETQ come from the germline V gene. This CDR3 spans 12 amino acids. V was cut by 6 bases and J by 4 bases, with 10 bases left in between. CDR3 in amino acids: CASTPGGTEAFF. CDR3 DNA sequence: TGCGCCAGCACCCCAGGAGGCACTGAAGCTTTCTTT.

The gene calls are TRBV12-5 and TRBJ2-2, with 9 bases aligning to TRBD2. The CDR3 sequence is 14 residues long. Trimming at V came to 7 bases and at J to 5 bases, leaving 5 bases not matched to a gene. Per the germline V gene, CDR1 is LGHNT and CDR2 is FRNRAP. The CDR3 reads CASDSGRRTGELFF. Here the CDR3 DNA reads TGTGCTAGTGATAGCGGGAGAAGGACCGGGGAGCTGTTTTTT.

The CDR3 DNA is TGTGCCAGCAGCTTCCGCGGGAAAGGGACCGGGGAGCTGTTTTTT. The encoded protein is CASSFRGKGTGELFF. V is TRBV11-3 and J is TRBJ2-2; tentative D call: TRBD2 (6 bases). The CDR3 covers 15 residues. With 3 bases removed from V and 5 bases from J, the gap between germline ends came to 13 bases. Germline values: CDR1 SGHNT, CDR2 YENEEA.

The V and J genes are TRBV4-3 and TRBJ1-5, with 7 bases fitting TRBD1. CDR3 length: 15 amino acids. Germline lookup yields CDR1 LGHNA and CDR2 YSLEER. V dropped 4 bases and J dropped 5; count of bases not matched to a gene: 8. CDR3 sequence: CASSPQTGKDQPQHF. CDR3 sequence (DNA): TGCGCCAGCAGCCCACAGACAGGGAAAGATCAGCCCCAGCATTTT.

This rearrangement joins TRBV7-3 to TRBJ2-2, with D perhaps TRBD1 (5 bases). This CDR3 region has 15 residues. With 5 bases removed from V and 5 bases from J, the gap between germline ends came to 15 bases. Germline lookup yields CDR1 SGHTA and CDR2 FQGTGA. CDR3 DNA: TGTGCCAGCAGCCAACGGGCAGGGCTTACCGGGGAGCTGTTTTTT. Translating it yields CASSQRAGLTGELFF.

The gene calls are TRBV28 and TRBJ2-5; D unresolved. Germline-derived CDR1 and CDR2 are MDHEN and SYDVKM. The length of the CDR3 is 13 residues. Trimming removed 3 bases from V and 5 bases from J, with 10 bases in between. CDR3 DNA: TGTGCCAGCAGTTTCCCCAAGGTCGAGACCCAGTACTTC. As protein: CASSFPKVETQYF.

This chain links TRBV4-3 with TRBJ2-7; D may match TRBD1 or TRBD2 (5 bases each). Per the germline V gene, CDR1 is LGHNA and CDR2 is YSLEER. This CDR3 is 13 amino acids long. V was cut by 3 bases and J by 5 bases, with 11 bases left in between. As DNA, the CDR3 is TGCGCCAGCAGCCACTTCAGGGACGACGAGCAGTACTTC. The encoded protein is CASSHFRDDEQYF.

The chain has TRBV28 and TRBJ1-4, with D tentatively TRBD1 (5 bases). The CDR3 covers 15 residues. Deletions cut 2 bases from V and 7 bases from J, with 14 bases between. Germline values: CDR1 MDHEN, CDR2 SYDVKM. CDR3 residues: CASSLGDGRFEKLFF. CDR3 bases: TGTGCCAGCAGTTTAGGGGACGGCCGGTTTGAAAAACTGTTTTTT.

The chain recombines TRBV11-3 with TRBJ2-3; TRBD2 matches 15 bases. The V gene end was trimmed by 5 bases and the J gene end by 3 bases; junction bases not matched to a gene: 3. CDR1 and CDR2 from the germline V gene are SGHNT and YENEEA. The CDR3 is 16 amino acids. CDR3 coding DNA: TGTGCCAGCAGCGGGGGACTAGCGGGAGGAACAGATACGCAGTATTTT. Its protein is CASSGGLAGGTDTQYF.